These 21 T cell receptor beta chains were all obtained from the same sample, sequenced in a study of response to subunit inactivated influenza vaccine. Each CDR3 protein is one row after TCRdb ran MiXCR on the RT-PCR reads. This table has hundreds of thousands of distinct CDR3 sequences, approximately 12% appearing once. The sample here was PBMCs from blood, taken on the day of vaccination. Source of these receptors: a man aged 45-60 years who received an inactivated influenza vaccine.

This clonotype has just a few counts. The chain has TRBV27 and TRBJ1-3; 9 bases map to TRBD1. Germline lookup yields CDR1 MNHEY and CDR2 SMNVEV (reference sequence). This CDR3 is 14 amino acids long. The J segment lost 7 bases and the V segment lost 6 bases, leaving 7 bases of the junction unmatched. The CDR3 sequence: CASSTGGALNTIYF. The CDR3 nucleotides read TGTGCCAGCAGCACAGGGGGCGCATTGAACACCATATATTTT.

The sample holds many counts of this clonotype. This chain's CDR3 is CSAGTNRYTDTQYF. DNA for the CDR3: TGCAGCGCCGGGACAAATAGATACACAGATACGCAGTATTTT. The chain uses TRBV29-1 and TRBJ2-3; possibly TRBD1 for D (6 bases). Germline values: CDR1 SQVTM, CDR2 ANQGSEA. Trimming pared 7 bases from V and 2 bases from J, leaving 16 bases between. This CDR3 comprises 14 residues.

A few counts support this clonotype. V is TRBV27 and J is TRBJ2-1; 11 nucleotides line up with TRBD2. The CDR3 extends over 14 amino acids. Germline values: CDR1 MNHEY, CDR2 SMNVEV (reference sequence). J lost 9 bases, V lost 3 bases, and 4 bases had no gene match. DNA for the CDR3: TGTGCCAGCAGTTTCTTAGCGGGGGGGGTTGAGCAGTTCTTC. This gives the protein CASSFLAGGVEQFF.

The V gene is TRBV4-2, the J gene TRBJ2-1, with a tentative D call TRBD2 (6 bases). The V gene's germline CDR1 is LGHNA and CDR2 YNFKEQ. V was cut by 0 bases and J by 1 base, with 10 bases left in between. The CDR3 contains 16 residues. This CDR3 reads CASSQDGGTSYNEQFF. The CDR3 DNA is TGTGCCAGCAGCCAAGACGGGGGTACTTCCTACAATGAGCAGTTCTTC.

This clonotype was found a few times. The V gene is TRBV6-2 or TRBV6-3, the J gene TRBJ2-1, with 10 bases that match TRBD1. J gave up 6 bases and V 8 bases, and 7 bases lay outside the gene matches. In germline, CDR1 is MNHEY, CDR2 SVGEGT. The CDR3 has 14 amino acids. CDR3 nucleotides: TGTGCCAGCCTAGGGACAGGGGAGGGCAATGAGCAGTTCTTC. This gives the protein CASLGTGEGNEQFF.

This clonotype was observed a few times. The chain combines TRBV10-3 with TRBJ2-7, with D maybe TRBD2 (6 bases). With 6 bases removed from V and 3 bases from J, the gap between germline ends came to 12 bases. This CDR3 contains 13 residues. CDR1 ENHRY and CDR2 SYGVKD come from the germline V gene. The CDR3 nucleotides are TGTGCCATCAGGGACTGGACTATCTACGAGCAGTACTTC. It specifies CAIRDWTIYEQYF.

In its sample, this clonotype was seen a few times. This sequence joins TRBV7-9 and TRBJ2-3; the D is unclear. The CDR3 spans 16 residues. V was cut by 2 bases and J by 1 base, with 13 bases left in between. Germline lookup yields CDR1 SEHNR and CDR2 FQNEAQ (reference sequence). The DNA of the CDR3 is TGTGCCAGCAGCTTAAGTTTGGGGTCCGGCACAGATACGCAGTATTTT. Translation gives CASSLSLGSGTDTQYF. The complete variable domain, with remaining parts taken from reference TRBV7-9 and TRBJ2-3, reads DTGVSQNPRHKITKRGQNVTFRCDPISEHNRLYWYRQTLGQGPEFLTYFQNEAQLEKSRLLSDRFSAERPKGSFSTLEIQRTEQGDSAMYLCASSLSLGSGTDTQYFGPGTRLTVL.

This clonotype was seen a few times. The rearrangement joins TRBV28 to TRBJ1-1; D call uncertain. V lost 6 bases, J lost 2 bases, and 22 bases lay in between. This CDR3 region has 17 residues. Germline V gives CDR1 MDHEN, CDR2 SYDVKM. The CDR3 nucleotides read TGTGCCAGCAGCGTCCTGAGCTTCCCCGGACTAAACACTGAAGCTTTCTTT. It yields the protein CASSVLSFPGLNTEAFF.

This rearrangement joins TRBV3-1 to TRBJ2-5; D is possibly TRBD2 (6 bases). This CDR3 contains 14 residues. Looked up from germline, CDR1 is LGHDT and CDR2 is YNNKEL (reference sequence). The V end was cut by 4 bases, the J end by 5 bases, with 14 bases between. The CDR3 here is CASSRLLAGETQYF. CDR3 bases: TGTGCCAGCAGCCGCCTACTAGCAGGCGAGACCCAGTACTTC.

This chain links TRBV6-5 with TRBJ1-5, with D perhaps TRBD1 (6 bases). Trimming stripped 0 bases from V and 6 bases from J, with 9 bases between. Germline V CDR1 and CDR2: MNHEY, SVGAGI. CDR3 length: 14 residues. The CDR3 DNA sequence: TGTGCCAGCAGTTACTCGAACAGGGCTCAGCCCCAGCATTTT. Amino acid sequence: CASSYSNRAQPQHF.

This clonotype has at least ten counts. The chain carries TRBV15 and TRBJ2-2; 7 positions agree with TRBD1. Unmatched junction bases numbered 1, after V lost 3 bases and J lost 3 bases. Germline values: CDR1 LNHNV, CDR2 YYDKDF (reference sequence). CDR3 length equals 14 residues. CDR3 in DNA: TGTGCCACCAGCAGGCAGGGGGACACCGGGGAGCTGTTTTTT. It specifies CATSRQGDTGELFF. The entire variable domain, with the rest obtained from reference TRBV15 and TRBJ2-2, is as follows: DAMVIQNPRYQVTQFGKPVTLSCSQTLNHNVMYWYQQKSSQAPKLLFHYYDKDFNNEADTPDNFQSRRPNTSFCFLDIRSPGLGDTAMYLCATSRQGDTGELFFGEGSRLTVL.

The chain combines TRBV5-6 with TRBJ2-3; 13 bases fit TRBD2. Trimming removed 5 bases from V and 5 bases from J; junction bases left unmatched: 5. Germline V lookup: CDR1 SGHDT, CDR2 YYEEEE. This CDR3 has 15 amino acids. CDR3 DNA: TGTGCCAGCAGTAAGACTAGCGGGGGGTTAGATACGCAGTATTTT. Protein: CASSKTSGGLDTQYF.

This chain links TRBV7-2 with TRBJ2-3; no clear D. CDR1 is SGHTA and CDR2 is FQGNSA in the germline V gene. The V end lost 2 bases, the J end lost 5 bases, and 8 bases lay between the germline ends. The CDR3 covers 13 residues. The CDR3 bases are TGTGCCAGCAGCTTAAGCCCCCAAGATACGCAGTATTTT. Translated, it gives CASSLSPQDTQYF.

This clonotype showed up many times. This chain joins TRBV12-3 or TRBV12-4 and TRBJ2-4; D unclear. V gave up 5 bases and J gave up 8 bases, with 13 bases separating them. The CDR3 extends over 13 amino acids. The CDR3 region is CASSPTLRDIQYF. The DNA of the CDR3 is TGTGCCAGCAGTCCTACTCTTCGGGACATTCAGTACTTC.

There are many counts of this clonotype. The chain combines TRBV20-1 with TRBJ2-3; D is uncertain. This CDR3 has 12 amino acids. Trimming removed 5 bases from V and 4 bases from J, with 10 bases in between. The germline V gene encodes CDR1 DFQATT and CDR2 SNEGSKA (reference sequence). The CDR3 protein is CSAGVPPDTQYF. CDR3 nucleotides: TGCAGTGCTGGTGTTCCCCCAGATACGCAGTATTTT.

The rearrangement joins TRBV7-2 to TRBJ2-1; D gene ambiguous. Looked up from germline, CDR1 is SGHTA and CDR2 is FQGNSA. This CDR3 contains 12 residues. V was clipped by 3 bases and J by 8 bases, with 8 bases between them. The CDR3 DNA follows: TGTGCCAGCAGCTTCATGAACGATGAGCAGTTCTTC. This encodes CASSFMNDEQFF.

The chain uses TRBV21-1 and TRBJ2-3; the listed D gene, TRBD1, was not tested against the DNA. TRBV21-1 is a documented pseudogene. The CDR3 has 14 amino acids. The CDR3 DNA is TGTGCCAGCAGCAAAGCGGCCGGGGATGACCCCCTGGATTTT. It encodes CASSKAAGDDPLDF.

A few counts support this clonotype. The chain carries TRBV6-1 and TRBJ2-6; D may be TRBD1 or TRBD2 (5 bases each). Per germline, CDR1 MNHNS and CDR2 SASEGT. This CDR3 is 15 amino acids long. V lost 6 bases and J lost 4, with 13 bases in between. Written as DNA, the CDR3 is TGTGCCAGCAGCCCCTGGGGGTCGGGGGCCAACGTCCTGACTTTC. Translation: CASSPWGSGANVLTF.

This clonotype occurred a few times. The chain joins TRBV4-2 to TRBJ2-3; 9 bases align to TRBD2. J gave up 4 bases and V 1 base, and 15 bases lay outside the gene matches. Germline-derived CDR1 and CDR2 are LGHNA and YNFKEQ. This CDR3 is built from 19 residues. CDR3 in amino acids: CASSQVGWAPSGASDTQYF. CDR3 DNA: TGTGCCAGCAGCCAAGTGGGGTGGGCGCCTAGCGGGGCCTCAGATACGCAGTATTTT.

The chain has TRBV5-1 and TRBJ2-2; 10 bases agree with TRBD1. Looked up from germline, CDR1 is SGHRS and CDR2 is YFSETQ. The V segment lost 3 bases and the J segment 4 bases; nucleotides outside the gene matches: 3. CDR3 length: 15 residues. The CDR3 region is CASSWTGGGTGELFF. CDR3 sequence (DNA): TGCGCCAGCAGCTGGACAGGGGGAGGCACCGGGGAGCTGTTTTTT. Based on the CDR3 plus reference TRBV5-1 and TRBJ2-2, the full variable domain is KAGVTQTPRYLIKTRGQQVTLSCSPISGHRSVSWYQQTPGQGLQFLFEYFSETQRNKGNFPGRFSGRQFSNSRSEMNVSTLELGDSALYLCASSWTGGGTGELFFGEGSRLTVL.

The V and J genes are TRBV9 and TRBJ2-3, with 9 bases fitting TRBD1. This CDR3 has 15 amino acids. V was clipped by 0 bases and J by 4 bases; unmatched bases: 3. Per germline, CDR1 SGDLS and CDR2 YYNGEE. CDR3 sequence (DNA): TGTGCCAGCAGCGTAGAGGGGACAGGGCCAGATACGCAGTATTTT. Protein: CASSVEGTGPDTQYF.